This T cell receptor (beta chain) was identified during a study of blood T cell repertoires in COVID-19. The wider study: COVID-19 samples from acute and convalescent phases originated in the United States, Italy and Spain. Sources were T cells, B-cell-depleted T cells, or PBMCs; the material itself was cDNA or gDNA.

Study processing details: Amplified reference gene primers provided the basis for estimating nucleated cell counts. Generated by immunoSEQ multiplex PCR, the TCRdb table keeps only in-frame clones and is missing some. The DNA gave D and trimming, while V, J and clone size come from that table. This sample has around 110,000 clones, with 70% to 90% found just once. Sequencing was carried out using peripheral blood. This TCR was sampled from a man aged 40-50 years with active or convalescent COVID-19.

The CDR3 loop is CASSLVTGGGNSPLHF. The CDR3 region has the DNA TGTGCCAGCAGCTTAGTTACAGGGGGGGGTAATTCACCCCTCCACTTT. J is TRBJ1-6 and V is TRBV11-2; TRBD1 agrees at 8 bases. Germline CDR1 reads SGHAT; CDR2 reads FQNNGV. Trimming took 1 base from V and 6 from J; bases not matched to a gene: 5. The CDR3 spans 16 residues.